The present T cell receptor (beta chain) was sequenced within a study of CD8 T cells in ankylosing spondylitis. The germline CDR1 and CDR2 sequences are SEHNR and FQNEAQ (reference sequence). The CDR3 is 14 residues long. Trimming removed 1 base at V and 2 bases at J, with 9 bases between. The table lists this clonotype with a few counts. What it recognizes is unknown. General study results and limits: Blood from ankylosing spondylitis patients appeared to carry a characteristic roughly 8-variant TCR beta motif.

TCRdb re-analysed the 5' RACE reads in MiXCR, keeping a single row per CDR3 protein. The repertoire consists of 130,000 or so distinct CDR3 sequences, with roughly a sixth occurring once and the leading ten covering approximately 30%. This TCR was recovered from a male donor with ankylosing spondylitis. The rearrangement joins TRBV7-9 to TRBJ2-7; D uncertain. The specimen sequenced was blood, either unsorted or a sorted T cell fraction (not recorded which). CDR3 protein: CASSLVAGTYEQYF. DNA for the CDR3: TGTGCCAGCAGCTTAGTGGCTGGGACCTACGAGCAGTACTTC.